The clone carrying this T cell receptor (beta chain) has only a few counts. Its cognate antigen is unknown. CDR1 is SGHAT, CDR2 FQNNGV, per germline. Trimming at V came to 0 bases and at J to 2 bases, leaving 4 bases not matched to a gene. The length of the CDR3 is 17 residues. This record belongs to a study of T cells after yellow fever vaccination. Whole-study context: Low-cell-number fractions underwent preparation using SMART-Seq v4 Ultra Low Input. Notes on the study in general: Across the CD4 and CD8 compartments, a small share of clonotypes was present in both.

TCRdb used MiXCR to reprocess the 5' RACE reads, holding one entry per CDR3 protein. The sample shows 250,000 to 300,000 distinct CDR3 sequences, 5.2% of them seen only once. The sequencing here drew on CD4+ T cells sorted from PBMCs, taken on the day of the yellow fever booster vaccination. The chain links TRBV11-2 to TRBJ2-7, with 13 bases that match TRBD2. The origin of this receptor is a man between 18 and 35 years old who received the YFV17D yellow fever vaccine. The CDR3 here is CASSLELAGGVPYEQYF. The CDR3 DNA reads TGTGCCAGCAGCTTAGAACTAGCGGGGGGGGTTCCCTACGAGCAGTACTTC.